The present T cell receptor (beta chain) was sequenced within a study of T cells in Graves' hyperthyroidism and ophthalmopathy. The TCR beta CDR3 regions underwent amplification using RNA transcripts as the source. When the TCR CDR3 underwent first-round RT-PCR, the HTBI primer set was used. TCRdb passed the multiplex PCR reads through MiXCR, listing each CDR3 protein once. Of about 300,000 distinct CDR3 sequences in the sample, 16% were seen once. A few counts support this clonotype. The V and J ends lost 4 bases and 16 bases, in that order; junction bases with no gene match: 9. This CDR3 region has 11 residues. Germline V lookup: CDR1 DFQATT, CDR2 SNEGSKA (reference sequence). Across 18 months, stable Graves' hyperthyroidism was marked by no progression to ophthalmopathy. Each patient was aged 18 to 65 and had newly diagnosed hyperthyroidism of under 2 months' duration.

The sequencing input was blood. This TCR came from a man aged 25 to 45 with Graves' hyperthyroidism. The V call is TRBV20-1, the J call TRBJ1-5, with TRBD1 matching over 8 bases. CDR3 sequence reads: CSATRGTGVHF. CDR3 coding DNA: TGCAGTGCTACTCGAGGGACAGGCGTACATTTT.